Listed here are 25 T cell receptor beta chains from one sample, sequenced in a study of blood T cells in healthy people across ages. Through a sample-barcoded 5' primer and a J-beta primer mix, a second PCR was run for roughly 6 to 11 cycles. TCRdb redid the calling of the 5' RACE reads with MiXCR, one entry per CDR3 protein. The profile shows about 570,000 distinct CDR3 sequences, approximately 30% of them singletons. Material: blood. All receptors come from a woman in her 70s in good health.

The chain uses TRBV7-9 and TRBJ2-3, with D unresolved. The CDR3 loop spans 14 amino acids. Germline V gene sequence: CDR1 SEHNR, CDR2 FQNEAQ (reference sequence). The ends were cut back, 3 bases at V and 6 bases at J, with 13 bases in the middle. In nucleotides, the CDR3 is TGTGCCAGCAGCTTTGGCGTATTCACGGATACGCAGTATTTT. It codes for CASSFGVFTDTQYF.

The chain recombines TRBV27 with TRBJ1-5; no firm D call. The V and J ends lost 2 bases and 3 bases respectively, with 8 bases between them. Germline lookup yields CDR1 MNHEY and CDR2 SMNVEV (reference sequence). The CDR3 consists of 14 residues. CDR3 in amino acids: CASSLRDPNQPQHF. CDR3 DNA sequence: TGTGCCAGCAGTTTAAGGGATCCCAATCAGCCCCAGCATTTT.

Details on this clonotype: A read error may be the cause here, since a much bigger clone is one base away. The chain has TRBV9 and TRBJ2-5; the D gene could be TRBD1 or TRBD2 (5 bases each). CDR1 and CDR2 from the germline V gene are SGDLS and YYNGEE. This CDR3 spans 17 amino acids. The CDR3 spells CASSVAGKAGSSETQHF. The CDR3 DNA follows: TGTGCCAGCAGCGTAGCGGGGAAGGCAGGGAGTAGCGAGACCCAGCACTTC.

J is TRBJ1-1 and V is TRBV9; D is undetermined. Per germline, CDR1 SGDLS and CDR2 YYNGEE. The ends were cut back, 2 bases at V and 0 bases at J, with 8 bases in the middle. This CDR3 has 14 residues. In DNA form, the CDR3 reads TGTGCCAGCAGCGTTGAAGTCATGAACACTGAAGCTTTCTTT. Its protein product is CASSVEVMNTEAFF. The variable domain in full, completed from reference TRBV9 and TRBJ1-1, reads DSGVTQTPKHLITATGQRVTLRCSPRSGDLSVYWYQQSLDQGLQFLIQYYNGEERAKGNILERFSAQQFPDLHSELNLSSLELGDSALYFCASSVEVMNTEAFFGQGTRLTVV.

In its sample, this clonotype was seen a few times. The V gene is TRBV7-2, the J gene TRBJ2-5; D may be TRBD1 or TRBD2 (6 bases each). The germline V gene encodes CDR1 SGHTA and CDR2 FQGNSA. The CDR3 extends over 14 amino acids. V was trimmed by 5 bases and J by 3 bases, leaving 13 bases between them. CDR3 amino acids: CASSPRRGEETQYF. The CDR3 DNA is TGTGCCAGCAGCCCGCGGAGGGGGGAAGAGACCCAGTACTTC.

The CDR3 DNA follows: TGCAGTGCTAGGGCCGCGACCCTGTGGACTGAAGCTTTCTTT. Its translation is CSARAATLWTEAFF. The chain recombines TRBV20-1 with TRBJ1-1, with D uncertain. This CDR3 region has 14 residues. V gave up 3 bases and J gave up 5 bases, with 16 bases separating them. The germline V gene encodes CDR1 DFQATT and CDR2 SNEGSKA (reference sequence).

In its sample, this clonotype was seen a few times. The chain is built from TRBV5-1 and TRBJ2-7; D could derive from TRBD1 or TRBD2 (5 bases each). CDR1 is SGHRS and CDR2 is YFSETQ in the germline V gene. The V end was cut by 3 bases, the J end by 0 bases, with 13 bases between. This CDR3 has 15 residues. The CDR3 sequence is CASSSTGPGSYEQYF. The CDR3 region has the DNA TGCGCCAGCAGCTCAACGGGGCCGGGCTCCTACGAGCAGTACTTC.

This clonotype was counted a few times. The CDR3 loop is CAISDGSPVYSNQPQHF. For the CDR3, the DNA is TGTGCCATCAGTGACGGCAGTCCCGTGTATAGCAATCAGCCCCAGCATTTT. This chain connects TRBV10-3 to TRBJ1-5; D unclear. Trimming took 3 bases from V and 0 from J, leaving 15 bases between them. This CDR3 is 17 amino acids long. The germline CDR1 and CDR2 sequences are ENHRY and SYGVKD.

This chain connects TRBV20-1 to TRBJ1-2; the match to TRBD1 covers 11 bases. Germline V gene sequence: CDR1 DFQATT, CDR2 SNEGSKA (reference sequence). The CDR3 is 17 amino acids. Germline trimming cut 0 bases from V and 11 bases from J; bases unmatched to any gene: 17. CDR3 bases: TGCAGTGCTAGAGATCTTAGGACAGGGGGCGCTTTTGGGGGATACACCTTC. It encodes CSARDLRTGGAFGGYTF.

The rearrangement uses TRBV7-2 and TRBJ1-2; TRBD1 might be the D (5 bases). CDR3 length equals 17 residues. CDR1 is SGHTA and CDR2 is FQGNSA in the germline V gene. Trimming cost V 1 base and J 6 bases, with 21 bases left between them. The DNA for the CDR3 is TGTGCCAGCAGCTTAGACCTACTGGGGGGGTTCATGGATGGCTACACCTTC. This sequence encodes CASSLDLLGGFMDGYTF. The whole variable domain, remainder taken from reference TRBV7-2 and TRBJ1-2, is GAGVSQSPSNKVTEKGKDVELRCDPISGHTALYWYRQSLGQGLEFLIYFQGNSAPDKSGLPSDRFSAERTGGSVSTLTIQRTQQEDSAVYLCASSLDLLGGFMDGYTFGSGTRLTVV.

This clonotype was observed at least ten times. This may arise from a read error, as a much more abundant clone is one base away. The J gene is TRBJ2-7, the V gene TRBV6-6; 10 bases agree with TRBD2. Germline V CDR1 and CDR2: MNHNY, SVGAGI (reference sequence). This CDR3 contains 11 residues. In DNA, the CDR3 is TGTGCCAGCCTAGCGGGGGACGAGCAGTGCTTC. The encoded protein is CASLAGDEQCF.

This chain joins TRBV21-1 and TRBJ2-7; the DNA was not used to check the table's D call, TRBD2. TRBV21-1 counts as a pseudogene. CDR3 length: 18 residues. DNA of the CDR3: TGTGCCAGCAGCAAAGGCGGACTACAGAGCTTAAGCTCCTACGAGCAGTACTTC. Protein: CASSKGGLQSLSSYEQYF.

Note on this clonotype: The junction does not match germline at one end; this may be a read error. This chain links TRBV20-1 with TRBJ2-3; 8 bases align to TRBD1. The CDR3 sequence is 12 residues long. CDR1 is DFQATT, CDR2 SNEGSKA, per germline (reference sequence). CDR3 region: CGARWGQVTQYF. The CDR3 nucleotides read TGCGGTGCTAGGTGGGGACAGGTTACGCAGTATTTT.

This chain joins TRBV12-3 or TRBV12-4 and TRBJ2-1; weak D call: TRBD1 (6 bases). Near its end, the DNA agrees better with TRBJ2-7, so the J call may be wrong. The CDR3 loop spans 14 amino acids. CDR3 nucleotide sequence: TGTGCCAGCAGATCCCGGGACATAAACTACGAGCAGTACTTC. Translated, it gives CASRSRDINYEQYF.

The chain uses TRBV6-1 and TRBJ1-5, with D uncertain. CDR1 is MNHNS, CDR2 SASEGT, per germline. Trimming removed 8 bases from V and 6 bases from J, with 8 bases in between. This CDR3 has 11 residues. Here the CDR3 DNA reads TGTGCCAGCGAGGGAGGTCAGCCCCAGCATTTT. It translates to CASEGGQPQHF.

The chain employs TRBV20-1 and TRBJ2-5, with 10 bases that match TRBD2. This CDR3 comprises 14 residues. V was clipped by 2 bases and J by 5 bases; unmatched bases: 5. CDR1 DFQATT and CDR2 SNEGSKA come from the germline V gene (reference sequence). The CDR3 protein is CSARSGGAEETQYF. CDR3 DNA sequence: TGCAGTGCTAGAAGCGGGGGGGCGGAGGAGACCCAGTACTTC.

This clonotype was observed a handful of times. The chain employs TRBV4-1 and TRBJ1-4; D is unresolved. V was pared by 3 bases and J by 7 bases, with 9 bases between. This CDR3 has 13 amino acids. Germline V gene lookup returns CDR1 MGHRA and CDR2 YSYEKL. CDR3 in amino acids: CASSQRSSEKLFF. The CDR3 bases are TGCGCCAGCAGCCAGAGATCCTCTGAAAAACTGTTTTTT.

This clonotype was observed many times. V and J are TRBV7-2 and TRBJ1-2; possibly TRBD1 for D (5 bases). The germline CDR1 and CDR2 sequences are SGHTA and FQGNSA. The V end was cut by 5 bases, the J end by 7 bases, with 8 bases between. The CDR3 covers 11 residues. This CDR3 reads CASSRGGGYTF. CDR3 sequence (DNA): TGTGCCAGCAGCCGTGGGGGTGGCTACACCTTC.

The chain carries TRBV20-1 and TRBJ2-1; 11 bases map to TRBD2. V shed 3 bases, J shed 5 bases, and the junction held 3 bases outside the gene matches. The CDR3 has 14 amino acids. CDR1 is DFQATT, CDR2 SNEGSKA, per germline (reference sequence). In DNA form, the CDR3 reads TGCAGTGCTAGGGGGACTAGCGGAGACAATGAGCAGTTCTTC. This codes for CSARGTSGDNEQFF.

This clonotype was seen only a few times. The rearrangement links TRBV25-1 to TRBJ2-3, with D perhaps matching TRBD1 (6 bases). This CDR3 has 14 residues. The V end was cut by 4 bases, the J end by 8 bases, with 16 bases between. CDR1 is MGHDK, CDR2 SYGVNS, per germline. The CDR3 sequence: CASSGTGTSATQYF. The CDR3 DNA sequence: TGTGCCAGCAGTGGTACAGGGACGTCGGCTACGCAGTATTTT.

V is TRBV5-5 and J is TRBJ2-5; 13 bases are shared with TRBD2. The CDR3 runs 15 residues. Germline V gene data show CDR1 as SGHKS and CDR2 as YYEKEE (reference sequence). J was trimmed by 5 bases and V by 6 bases; bases with no gene match: 7. The CDR3 nucleotides read TGTGCCAGCACCGTCGGACTAGCGGGGGTGGAGACCCAGTACTTC. Its protein product is CASTVGLAGVETQYF.

This clonotype was found a few times. The V gene is TRBV7-2, the J gene TRBJ2-3; tentatively, D is TRBD1 (6 bases). The V end lost 5 bases, the J end lost 1 base, and 13 bases lay between the germline ends. The CDR3 length is 15 residues. CDR1 is SGHTA and CDR2 is FQGNSA in the germline V gene. CDR3 nucleotide sequence: TGTGCCAGCAGCCCCCTTCAGGGGCGCACAGATACGCAGTATTTT. Protein sequence: CASSPLQGRTDTQYF.

The V gene is TRBV7-3, the J gene TRBJ2-5, with D perhaps TRBD1 (5 bases). With 1 base removed from V and 10 bases from J, the gap between germline ends came to 16 bases. The CDR3 has 14 residues. The germline V gene has CDR1 SGHTA and CDR2 FQGTGA. CDR3 in DNA: TGTGCCAGCAGCTTAATACCGTGGCTAGGGGACCAGTACTTC. Translating it yields CASSLIPWLGDQYF.

This clonotype has ten or more counts. The CDR3 loop reads CAISESTIGGTQYF. The CDR3 DNA follows: TGTGCCATCAGTGAGTCGACCATAGGGGGCACGCAGTATTTT. The chain recombines TRBV10-3 with TRBJ2-3; the match to TRBD1 covers 7 bases. V shed 0 bases and J 9 bases; nucleotides not matched to a gene: 6. CDR3 length equals 14 residues. Per the germline V gene, CDR1 is ENHRY and CDR2 is SYGVKD.

This clonotype was detected only a few times. The V call is TRBV20-1, the J call TRBJ2-5; 10 bases are a match to TRBD2. The V and J ends lost 6 bases and 6 bases, in that order; junction bases with no gene match: 22. The CDR3 consists of 18 residues. Germline V gives CDR1 DFQATT, CDR2 SNEGSKA (reference sequence). In DNA form, the CDR3 reads TGCAGTGCCCCTGGTCGGGCTAGCGGGGGTTCAACTTTAAAGACCCAGTACTTC. It codes for CSAPGRASGGSTLKTQYF.